These 11 T cell receptor beta chains were all obtained from the same sample, sequenced in a study of blood T cell repertoires in COVID-19. This table comes from immunoSEQ multiplex PCR, and its TCRdb copy is limited to in-frame clones, with some not included. The data show 84,000 or so clones, with 70% to 90% seen just once and 18% held by the top ten. Sequenced sample: peripheral blood. The receptors come from a man older than 75 with active or convalescent COVID-19.

CDR3 nucleotide sequence: TGTGCCAGCAGTTACTCGGGACTTTTAACGGAGACCCAGTACTTC. Protein: CASSYSGLLTETQYF. The chain employs TRBV6-5 and TRBJ2-5; perhaps TRBD2 as D (6 bases). The germline gives CDR1 MNHEY, CDR2 SVGAGI. V shed 0 bases and J shed 5 bases, with 13 bases lying between them. The CDR3 is 15 amino acids.

The gene calls are TRBV12-3 or TRBV12-4 and TRBJ1-1; D uncertain. Deletions cut 7 bases from V and 5 bases from J, with 11 bases between. The CDR3 is 12 residues long. The chain's CDR3 is CASIADWTEAFF. CDR3 sequence (DNA): TGTGCCAGCATAGCCGATTGGACTGAAGCTTTCTTT.

This clone has only one observation. The gene calls are TRBV2 and TRBJ1-2; TRBD1 agrees at 7 bases. Germline V CDR1 and CDR2: SNHLY, FYNNEI. With 7 bases clipped from V and 8 bases from J, the junction kept 16 bases outside the gene matches. The CDR3 has 15 amino acids. CDR3 amino acids: CASTSGQTTLDGYTF. CDR3 nucleotides: TGTGCCAGCACCTCGGGACAGACCACTCTAGACGGCTACACCTTC.

The V and J genes are TRBV4-1 and TRBJ2-1, with 10 bases aligning to TRBD2. The J segment lost 0 bases and the V segment lost 2 bases, leaving 7 bases of the junction unmatched. The CDR3 has 18 amino acids. CDR1 MGHRA and CDR2 YSYEKL come from the germline V gene. The CDR3 protein is CASSQRLLAGLSYNEQFF. Here the CDR3 DNA reads TGCGCCAGCAGCCAAAGATTACTAGCGGGACTCTCCTACAATGAGCAGTTCTTC.

This clone was detected only a few times. This chain joins TRBV29-1 and TRBJ2-3; 7 nucleotides agree with TRBD2. Unmatched junction bases numbered 10, after V lost 5 bases and J lost 11 bases. The germline V gene has CDR1 SQVTM and CDR2 ANQGSEA. CDR3 size: 12 residues. DNA of the CDR3: TGCAGCGTTAAAATTGCTAGCGGAGAGCAGTATTTT. Protein: CSVKIASGEQYF.

The CDR3 reads CASSSGDRTTNEKLFF. The CDR3 nucleotides read TGCGCCAGCAGCTCAGGGGACAGAACAACTAATGAAAAACTGTTTTTT. The chain joins TRBV5-1 to TRBJ1-4; 7 bases map to TRBD1. V lost 3 bases and J lost 0; bases outside the gene matches: 5. This CDR3 is built from 16 residues. Germline CDR1 SGHRS, CDR2 YFSETQ.

In DNA, the CDR3 is TGTGCCAGTAGTATGGACAGGGCTAGCTCTGGAAACACCATATATTTT. This translates into CASSMDRASSGNTIYF. The V and J genes are TRBV19 and TRBJ1-3; 8 nucleotides match TRBD1. The CDR3 is 16 amino acids. V trimming: 3 bases; J trimming: 0 bases; junction bases outside the gene matches: 4. Germline values: CDR1 LNHDA, CDR2 SQIVND (reference sequence).

In this sample, this clone turned up once. The V and J genes are TRBV5-4 and TRBJ2-1; 9 bases match TRBD1. Looked up from germline, CDR1 is SGHNT and CDR2 is YYREEE (reference sequence). The J segment lost 8 bases and the V segment lost 4 bases, leaving 10 bases of the junction unmatched. This CDR3 is built from 15 residues. Written as DNA, the CDR3 is TGTGCCAGCAGCGTAAGGAACAGGGGGCGTGATGAGCAGTTCTTC. It translates to CASSVRNRGRDEQFF. Full variable domain (outside the CDR3, taken from reference TRBV5-4 and TRBJ2-1): ETGVTQSPTHLIKTRGQQVTLRCSSQSGHNTVSWYQQALGQGPQFIFQYYREEENGRGNFPPRFSGLQFPNYSSELNVNALELDDSALYLCASSVRNRGRDEQFFGPGTRLTVL.

This clone occurred once. The V call is TRBV5-6, the J call TRBJ1-2, with 9 positions matching TRBD1. The CDR3 runs to 17 residues. J gave up 1 base and V 6 bases, and 13 bases lay outside the gene matches. Per the germline V gene, CDR1 is SGHDT and CDR2 is YYEEEE. The CDR3 region has the DNA TGTGCCAGCAACCTCGGGGGACAGGGAATGCGTAACTATGGCTACACCTTC. This encodes CASNLGGQGMRNYGYTF.

The gene calls are TRBV11-1 and TRBJ2-1; a weak D match, TRBD1 (5 bases). The V end lost 3 bases, the J end lost 1 base, and 7 bases lay between the germline ends. Germline V gives CDR1 SGHAT, CDR2 FQDESV (reference sequence). This CDR3 has 14 amino acids. The CDR3 reads CASSLGQSYNEQFF. The CDR3 coding sequence is TGTGCCAGCAGCTTGGGGCAGTCCTACAATGAGCAGTTCTTC. Complete variable domain (other parts from reference TRBV11-1 and TRBJ2-1): EAEVAQSPRYKITEKSQAVAFWCDPISGHATLYWYRQILGQGPELLVQFQDESVVDDSQLPKDRFSAERLKGVDSTLKIQPAELGDSAMYLCASSLGQSYNEQFFGPGTRLTVL.

This rearrangement joins TRBV27 to TRBJ1-1, with no clear D. CDR3 length: 16 amino acids. Germline CDR1 MNHEY, CDR2 SMNVEV (reference sequence). V was shortened by 3 bases and J by 6 bases, with 20 bases between the two germline ends. CDR3 residues: CASSFSPPAGAPEAFF. The CDR3 nucleotides read TGTGCCAGCAGTTTCTCTCCCCCCGCGGGAGCACCTGAAGCTTTCTTT.